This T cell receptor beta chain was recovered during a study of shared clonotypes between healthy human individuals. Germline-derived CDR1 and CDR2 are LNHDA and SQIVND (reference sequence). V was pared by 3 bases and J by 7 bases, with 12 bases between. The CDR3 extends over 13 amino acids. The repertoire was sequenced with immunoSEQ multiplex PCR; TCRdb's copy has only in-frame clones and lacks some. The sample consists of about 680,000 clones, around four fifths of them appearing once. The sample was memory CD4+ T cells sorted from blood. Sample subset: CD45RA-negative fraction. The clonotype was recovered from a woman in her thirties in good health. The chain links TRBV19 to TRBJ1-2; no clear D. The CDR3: CASSMSRSGGYTF. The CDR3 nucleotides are TGTGCCAGTAGTATGTCCAGGTCAGGTGGCTACACCTTC.